One T cell receptor (beta chain) is described in this entry. The sample carries other DNA sequences with the same CDR3. These data originate in a study of shared clonotypes between healthy human individuals. Produced via immunoSEQ multiplex PCR; TCRdb's table is partial and in-frame only. The repertoire consists of 1 million to 1.2 million clones, with roughly 77% occurring once and the leading ten covering roughly 0.9%. V was pared by 3 bases and J by 3 bases, with 2 bases between. Germline V gene data show CDR1 as MDHEN and CDR2 as SYDVKM. The CDR3 is 12 amino acids. This TCR was sampled from a man in his late teens or twenties in good health. Some clones in this sample may be carry-over from other donors' samples. The sequenced sample consisted of memory CD4+ T cells from PBMCs. Indicated subset: CD45RA-negative fraction. This chain joins TRBV28 and TRBJ2-2, with D hard to call. CDR3 in amino acids: CASSLYTGELFF. The DNA of the CDR3 is TGTGCCAGCAGTTTGTACACCGGGGAGCTGTTTTTT.